This T cell receptor beta chain was captured by sequencing in a study of T-cell reconstitution after alpha-beta-depleted transplantation in children. With V trimmed by 6 bases and J by 1 base, 3 bases remained unmatched. This CDR3 has 13 amino acids. Per germline, CDR1 MNHNS and CDR2 SASEGT. There are a few counts of this clonotype. Unique molecular identifiers were used to barcode this TCRbeta library. TCRdb re-called the PCR reads with MiXCR, one entry per CDR3 protein. Among around 600,000 distinct CDR3 sequences listed, about 11% were seen once. The chain joins TRBV6-1 to TRBJ2-7, with 7 bases matching TRBD1. The sequence derives from a human donor who donated a stem cell graft to a child with acute myeloid leukemia. The sequenced sample was PBMCs from the stem cell graft donor, obtained from the stem cell graft. The CDR3 sequence: CASRLQGSYEQYF. The CDR3 DNA sequence: TGTGCCAGCAGACTACAGGGGTCCTACGAGCAGTACTTC.